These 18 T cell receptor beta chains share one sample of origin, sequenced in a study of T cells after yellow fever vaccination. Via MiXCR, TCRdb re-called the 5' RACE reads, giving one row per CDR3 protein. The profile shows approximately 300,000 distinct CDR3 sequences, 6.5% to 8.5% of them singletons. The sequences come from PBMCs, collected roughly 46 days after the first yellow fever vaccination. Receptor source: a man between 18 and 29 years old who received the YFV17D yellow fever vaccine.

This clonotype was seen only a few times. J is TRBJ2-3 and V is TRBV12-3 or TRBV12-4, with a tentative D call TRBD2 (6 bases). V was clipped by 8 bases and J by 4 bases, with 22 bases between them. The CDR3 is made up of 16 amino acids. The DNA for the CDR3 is TGTGCCAGCTTGCCGGTTTGGCTAGGGGAGGCAGATACGCAGTATTTT. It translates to CASLPVWLGEADTQYF.

In DNA, the CDR3 is TGTGCCAGCAGCTGGCGCCAGGGGTACGGGGAGCTGTTTTTT. This codes for CASSWRQGYGELFF. The rearrangement links TRBV7-6 to TRBJ2-2; tentative D call: TRBD1 (6 bases). Trimming pared 4 bases from V and 7 bases from J, leaving 13 bases between. This CDR3 has 14 amino acids. Germline CDR1 and CDR2: SGHVS and FNYEAQ.

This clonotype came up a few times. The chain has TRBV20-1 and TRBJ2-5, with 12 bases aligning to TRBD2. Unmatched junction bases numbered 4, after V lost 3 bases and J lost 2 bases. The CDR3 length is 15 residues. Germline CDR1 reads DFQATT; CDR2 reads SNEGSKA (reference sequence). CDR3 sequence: CSARLTSGGQETQYF. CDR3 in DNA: TGCAGTGCTAGGTTGACTAGCGGGGGACAAGAGACCCAGTACTTC.

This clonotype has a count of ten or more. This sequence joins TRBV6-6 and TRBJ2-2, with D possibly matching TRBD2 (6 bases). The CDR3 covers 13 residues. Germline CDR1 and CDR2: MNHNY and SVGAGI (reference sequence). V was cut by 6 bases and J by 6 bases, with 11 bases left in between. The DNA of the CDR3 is TGTGCCAGCAGCCCCCGACTAGCCGGGGAGCTGTTTTTT. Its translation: CASSPRLAGELFF.

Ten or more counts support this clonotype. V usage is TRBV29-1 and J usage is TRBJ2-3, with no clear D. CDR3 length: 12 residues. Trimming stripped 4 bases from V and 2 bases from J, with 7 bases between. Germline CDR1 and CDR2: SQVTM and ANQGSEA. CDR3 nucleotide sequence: TGCAGCGTTGGGGGATCCACAGATACGCAGTATTTT. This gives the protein CSVGGSTDTQYF.

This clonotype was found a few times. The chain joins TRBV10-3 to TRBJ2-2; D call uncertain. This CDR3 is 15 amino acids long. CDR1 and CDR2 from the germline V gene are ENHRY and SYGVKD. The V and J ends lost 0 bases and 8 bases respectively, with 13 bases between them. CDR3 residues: CAISESKGAVGELFF. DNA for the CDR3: TGTGCCATCAGTGAGTCGAAAGGCGCGGTGGGGGAGCTGTTTTTT.

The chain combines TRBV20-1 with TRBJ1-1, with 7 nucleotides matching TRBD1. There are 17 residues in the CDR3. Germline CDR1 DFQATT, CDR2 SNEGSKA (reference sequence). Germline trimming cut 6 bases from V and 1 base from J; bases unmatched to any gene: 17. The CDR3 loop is CSAMGRQGIGKNTEAFF. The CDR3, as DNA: TGCAGTGCCATGGGAAGACAGGGCATTGGTAAGAACACTGAAGCTTTCTTT.

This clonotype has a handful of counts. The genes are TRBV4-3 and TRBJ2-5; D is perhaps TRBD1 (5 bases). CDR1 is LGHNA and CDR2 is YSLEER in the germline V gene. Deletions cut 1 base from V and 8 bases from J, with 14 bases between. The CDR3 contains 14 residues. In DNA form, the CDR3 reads TGCGCCAGCAGCCAAGGACAGTCCAGAGGAACCCAGTACTTC. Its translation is CASSQGQSRGTQYF.

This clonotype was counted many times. CDR3 DNA: TGTGCCAGCAGCCCGAGGACCACAGGTTGGGAGCTGTTTTTT. It yields the protein CASSPRTTGWELFF. The chain couples TRBV7-2 to TRBJ2-2; D might be TRBD1 (5 bases). The CDR3 is 14 residues long. Germline assignment: CDR1 SGHTA and CDR2 FQGNSA. V dropped 5 bases and J dropped 9 bases, with 16 bases sitting between them.

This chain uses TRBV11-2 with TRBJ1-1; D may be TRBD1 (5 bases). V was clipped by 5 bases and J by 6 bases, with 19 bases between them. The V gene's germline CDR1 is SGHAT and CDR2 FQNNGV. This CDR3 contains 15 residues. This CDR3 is CASSQSVGAAAEAFF. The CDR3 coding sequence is TGTGCCAGCAGCCAATCAGTAGGGGCAGCAGCTGAAGCTTTCTTT. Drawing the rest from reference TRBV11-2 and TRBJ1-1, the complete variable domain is EAGVAQSPRYKIIEKRQSVAFWCNPISGHATLYWYQQILGQGPKLLIQFQNNGVVDDSQLPKDRFSAERLKGVDSTLKIQPAKLEDSAVYLCASSQSVGAAAEAFFGQGTRLTVV.

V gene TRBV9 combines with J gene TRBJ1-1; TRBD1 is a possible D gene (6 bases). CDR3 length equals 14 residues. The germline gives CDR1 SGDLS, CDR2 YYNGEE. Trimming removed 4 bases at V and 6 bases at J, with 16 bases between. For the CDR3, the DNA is TGTGCCAGCAGCCCCCGACAGGTAAACTCTGAAGCTTTCTTT. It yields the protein CASSPRQVNSEAFF.

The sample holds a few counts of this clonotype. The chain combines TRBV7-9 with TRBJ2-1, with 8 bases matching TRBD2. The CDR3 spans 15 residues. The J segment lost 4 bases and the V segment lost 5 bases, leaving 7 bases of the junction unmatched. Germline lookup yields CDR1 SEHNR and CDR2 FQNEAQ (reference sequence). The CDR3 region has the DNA TGTGCCAGCAGCCTTACTAGCGGAGAATACAATGAGCAGTTCTTC. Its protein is CASSLTSGEYNEQFF.

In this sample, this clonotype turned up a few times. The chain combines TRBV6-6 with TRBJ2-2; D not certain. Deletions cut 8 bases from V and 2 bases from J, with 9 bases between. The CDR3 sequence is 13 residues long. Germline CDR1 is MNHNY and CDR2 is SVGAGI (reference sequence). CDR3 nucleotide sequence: TGTGCCAGCCATACACTCAACACCGGGGAGCTGTTTTTT. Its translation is CASHTLNTGELFF.

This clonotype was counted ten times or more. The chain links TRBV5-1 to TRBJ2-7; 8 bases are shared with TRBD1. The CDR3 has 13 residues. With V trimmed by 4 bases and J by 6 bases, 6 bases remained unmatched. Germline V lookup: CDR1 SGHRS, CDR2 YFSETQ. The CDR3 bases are TGCGCCAGCAGCCCGAGGACAGGGTCCGAGCAGTACTTC. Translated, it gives CASSPRTGSEQYF. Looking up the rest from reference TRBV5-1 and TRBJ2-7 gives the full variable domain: KAGVTQTPRYLIKTRGQQVTLSCSPISGHRSVSWYQQTPGQGLQFLFEYFSETQRNKGNFPGRFSGRQFSNSRSEMNVSTLELGDSALYLCASSPRTGSEQYFGPGTRLTVT.

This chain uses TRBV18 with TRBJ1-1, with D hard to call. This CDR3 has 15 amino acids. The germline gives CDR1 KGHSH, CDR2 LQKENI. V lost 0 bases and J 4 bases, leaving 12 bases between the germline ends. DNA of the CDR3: TGTGCCAGCTCACCACCGGACGGTCAAGGCACTGAAGCTTTCTTT. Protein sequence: CASSPPDGQGTEAFF.

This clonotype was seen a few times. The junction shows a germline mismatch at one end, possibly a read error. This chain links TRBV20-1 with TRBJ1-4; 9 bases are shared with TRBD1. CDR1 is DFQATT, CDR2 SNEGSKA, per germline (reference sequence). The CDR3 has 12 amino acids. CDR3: CSARDLTGTGLF. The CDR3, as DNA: TGCAGTGCTAGAGATCTGACCGGGACAGGGCTTTTT.

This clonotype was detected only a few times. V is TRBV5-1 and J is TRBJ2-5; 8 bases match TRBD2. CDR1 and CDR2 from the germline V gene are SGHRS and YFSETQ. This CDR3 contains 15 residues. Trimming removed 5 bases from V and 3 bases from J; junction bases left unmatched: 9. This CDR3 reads CASRSGGLSKETQYF. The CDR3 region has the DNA TGCGCCAGCAGAAGCGGGGGACTATCAAAAGAGACCCAGTACTTC.

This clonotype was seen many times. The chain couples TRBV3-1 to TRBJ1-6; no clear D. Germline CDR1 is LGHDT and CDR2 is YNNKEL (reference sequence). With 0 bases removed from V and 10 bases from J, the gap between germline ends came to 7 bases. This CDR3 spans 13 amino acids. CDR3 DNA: TGTGCCAGCAGCCAAGATCTTTGGTCACCCCTCCACTTT. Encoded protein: CASSQDLWSPLHF.